This T cell receptor beta chain derives from a study of somatic mutations in cytotoxic T cells in rheumatoid arthritis. There are 14 residues in the CDR3. Looked up from germline, CDR1 is LGHNA and CDR2 is YSLEER. The V end was cut by 0 bases, the J end by 5 bases, with 8 bases between. Sequenced by immunoSEQ multiplex PCR; TCRdb stores in-frame clones only, minus some. Of more than 8,000 clones listed, more than 70% are singletons. The rearrangement uses TRBV4-3 and TRBJ1-5; no firm D call. Source material: CD8+ T cells sorted from blood. This TCR was recovered from an adult with rheumatoid arthritis. The CDR3 loop reads CASSQDLGYQPQHF. The CDR3 DNA reads TGCGCCAGCAGCCAAGATTTGGGTTATCAGCCCCAGCATTTT.